Below, one TCR beta chain is given with its context. Its target is not known. This entry is derived from a study of T cell responses to AZD1222 COVID-19 vaccine. The CDR3 consists of 13 residues. Trimming took off 5 bases at V and 8 bases at J, with 15 bases between the two ends. Germline V lookup: CDR1 SGHTA, CDR2 FQGNSA. Only in-frame clones appear in the TCRdb table, and some are missing; sequencing was by immunoSEQ multiplex PCR. The sample consists of about 97,000 clones, roughly 89% of them appearing once. Regarding the study as a whole: There were mostly white British donors and more females than males, and clonal diversity was possibly underestimated. Without day 14 samples, only post-peak T cell repertoires were studied.

V and J are TRBV7-2 and TRBJ1-2, with D perhaps TRBD1 (5 bases). The receptor's source is an adult in good health. The sample was peripheral blood, taken on day 0 of AZD1222 vaccination. The CDR3 DNA sequence: TGTGCCAGCAGCCGGATGTCAGGGTTGGGCTACACCTTC. Translated: CASSRMSGLGYTF.